Following are 8 T cell receptor beta chains from one sample sequenced in a study of human T cells and chemical hapten exposure. MiXCR was run by TCRdb on the 5' RACE reads, yielding one entry per CDR3 protein. Among 130,000 or so distinct CDR3 sequences listed, 3.5% to 5% were seen once. Unfractionated whole blood yielded the extracted total RNA. The receptor source for this set is a female donor in good health.

This clonotype occurred a few times. The chain is built from TRBV6-5 and TRBJ2-1, with a weak D call TRBD2 (6 bases). V lost 0 bases and J lost 4, with 10 bases in between. Germline V gene lookup returns CDR1 MNHEY and CDR2 SVGAGI. The CDR3 totals 15 residues. DNA for the CDR3: TGTGCCAGCAGTTACTCCCCTAGCGATTACAATGAGCAGTTCTTC. This encodes CASSYSPSDYNEQFF.

This clonotype is deemed medium-sized. The J gene is TRBJ1-1, the V gene TRBV20-1; TRBD1 might be the D (5 bases). In germline, CDR1 is DFQATT, CDR2 SNEGSKA (reference sequence). The CDR3 is 13 residues long. Trimming took off 7 bases at V and 4 bases at J, with 16 bases between the two ends. The CDR3 sequence: CSVTKGETTEAFF. DNA of the CDR3: TGCAGTGTGACGAAAGGGGAGACCACTGAAGCTTTCTTT.

This clonotype occurred many times. This sequence joins TRBV6-1 and TRBJ1-5; no firm D call. Trimming left V 0 bases short and J 6 bases short, with 6 bases between. This CDR3 region has 13 residues. Germline lookup yields CDR1 MNHNS and CDR2 SASEGT. The CDR3 DNA reads TGTGCCAGCAGTGAAGCTCCAAGTCAGCCCCAGCATTTT. Translating it yields CASSEAPSQPQHF.

This clonotype was seen a few times. The V call is TRBV5-5, the J call TRBJ1-1, with D possibly TRBD1 on 6 matching bases. The germline V gene has CDR1 SGHKS and CDR2 YYEKEE (reference sequence). CDR3 size: 15 residues. V lost 1 base to trimming and J lost 2 bases, with 12 bases between them. Here the CDR3 reads CASSLSGTPNTEAFF. In DNA, the CDR3 is TGTGCCAGCAGCTTGTCGGGGACACCAAACACTGAAGCTTTCTTT.

In this sample, this clonotype turned up many times. The rearrangement uses TRBV6-5 and TRBJ1-4; D gene uncertain. The germline CDR1 and CDR2 sequences are MNHEY and SVGAGI. The V gene lost 5 bases and the J gene lost 6 bases, with 13 bases spanning the gap. The CDR3 runs to 14 residues. As DNA, the CDR3 is TGTGCCAGCAGTAGAGATGGACGCTATGAAAAACTGTTTTTT. This encodes CASSRDGRYEKLFF.

In the case of this clonotype: This may arise from a read error, as a much more abundant clone is one base away. This chain links TRBV20-1 with TRBJ2-3; possibly TRBD1 for D (5 bases). V was pared by 2 bases and J by 5 bases, with 11 bases between. This CDR3 has 13 residues. CDR1 is DFQATT, CDR2 SNEGSKA, per germline (reference sequence). CDR3 nucleotide sequence: TGCAGTGCTAGACAGGGCGTGGGAGATACGCAGTATTTT. It yields the protein CSARQGVGDTQYF.

In its sample, this clonotype was seen many times. The genes are TRBV10-3 and TRBJ2-1; 13 nucleotides agree with TRBD2. CDR1 is ENHRY and CDR2 is SYGVKD in the germline V gene. Trimming took 6 bases from V and 10 from J; bases not matched to a gene: 3. The CDR3 covers 13 residues. CDR3 sequence: CAIRTSGGNEQFF. The CDR3 coding sequence is TGTGCCATCAGGACTAGCGGGGGGAACGAGCAGTTCTTC.

This clonotype appeared many times. The rearrangement joins TRBV5-4 to TRBJ2-3; TRBD1 aligns across 10 bases. J lost 1 base, V lost 0 bases, and 2 bases had no gene match. Per germline, CDR1 SGHNT and CDR2 YYREEE (reference sequence). CDR3 size: 16 residues. This CDR3 is CASSLAGTGGTDTQYF. The CDR3 bases are TGTGCCAGCAGCTTGGCCGGGACAGGGGGCACAGATACGCAGTATTTT.